These T cell receptor beta chains were read from a single sample in a study of blood T cell repertoires in COVID-19. Produced via immunoSEQ multiplex PCR; TCRdb's table is partial and in-frame only. The sample comprises around 310,000 clones, about 88% of which are singletons, and approximately 12% rests with the top ten. Sequences were obtained from peripheral blood. The receptors were sampled from a woman aged 55-69 years with acute or convalescent COVID-19. The CDR3 runs from the conserved cysteine through the conserved F or W. D genes are given only for firm matches.

j_call: TRBJ2-5
d_call: NA
v_call: TRBV2
cdr3_aa: CASSPEETQYF
cdr3_nt: TGTGCCAGCAGTCCGGAAGAGACCCAGTACTTC

j_call: TRBJ1-3
d_call: TRBD1
v_call: TRBV5-4
cdr3_aa: CASSPRTGGSGNTIYF
cdr3_nt: TGTGCCAGCAGCCCACGGACAGGGGGCTCTGGAAACACCATATATTTT

j_call: TRBJ1-4
d_call: NA
v_call: TRBV4-2
cdr3_aa: CASSKQGWGETNEKLFF
cdr3_nt: TGTGCCAGCAGCAAACAGGGTTGGGGAGAGACTAATGAAAAACTGTTTTTT

j_call: TRBJ1-5
d_call: TRBD1
v_call: TRBV7-2
cdr3_aa: CASSSRGLSNQPQHF
cdr3_nt: TGTGCCAGCAGCTCCAGGGGGCTTAGCAATCAGCCCCAGCATTTT

j_call: TRBJ2-5
d_call: NA
v_call: TRBV7-2
cdr3_aa: CASSSPGPGKQETQYF
cdr3_nt: TGTGCCAGCAGCTCCCCGGGCCCCGGGAAACAAGAGACCCAGTACTTC

j_call: TRBJ2-1
d_call: TRBD2
v_call: TRBV7-9
cdr3_aa: CASSLERLAPYNEQFF
cdr3_nt: TGTGCCAGCAGCTTAGAGAGACTAGCTCCGTACAATGAGCAGTTCTTC

j_call: TRBJ1-1
d_call: NA
v_call: TRBV9
cdr3_aa: CASSIQGVGTEAFF
cdr3_nt: TGTGCCAGCAGCATACAGGGTGTTGGCACTGAAGCTTTCTTT

j_call: TRBJ2-3
d_call: TRBD2
v_call: TRBV14
cdr3_aa: CASSLITGGLHTQYF
cdr3_nt: TGTGCCAGCAGCCTCATAACGGGGGGACTACATACGCAGTATTTT

j_call: TRBJ1-1
d_call: TRBD1
v_call: TRBV7-2
cdr3_aa: CASSQDRGTEAFF
cdr3_nt: TGTGCCAGCAGCCAGGACAGGGGCACTGAAGCTTTCTTT

j_call: TRBJ2-5
d_call: NA
v_call: TRBV19
cdr3_aa: CASRAGGETQYF
cdr3_nt: TGTGCCTCGCGAGCCGGAGGTGAGACCCAGTACTTC

j_call: TRBJ1-2
d_call: TRBD1
v_call: TRBV28
cdr3_aa: CASTRGQAYGYTF
cdr3_nt: TGTGCCAGCACCCGGGGACAGGCCTATGGCTACACCTTC

j_call: TRBJ2-3
d_call: TRBD2
v_call: TRBV5-1
cdr3_aa: CASNGGDVDTQYF
cdr3_nt: TGCGCCAGCAATGGGGGGGACGTAGATACGCAGTATTTT

j_call: TRBJ2-1
d_call: TRBD2
v_call: TRBV12-3/TRBV12-4
cdr3_aa: CASEDSGRDEQFF
cdr3_nt: TGTGCCAGCGAGGACAGCGGGAGGGATGAGCAGTTCTTC

j_call: TRBJ2-1
d_call: TRBD2
v_call: TRBV3-1/TRBV3-2
cdr3_aa: CASRTGTSGTLLSYNEQFF
cdr3_nt: TGTGCCAGTCGGACCGGGACTAGCGGAACGCTTCTCTCCTACAATGAGCAGTTCTTC

j_call: TRBJ1-4
d_call: NA
v_call: TRBV19
cdr3_aa: CASKDPGAREKLFF
cdr3_nt: TGTGCCAGTAAAGACCCGGGAGCCCGAGAAAAACTGTTTTTT

j_call: TRBJ2-7
d_call: TRBD1
v_call: TRBV28
cdr3_aa: CASNQGQRSTYEQYF
cdr3_nt: TGTGCCAGCAACCAGGGACAGCGAAGCACCTACGAGCAGTACTTC